This TCR beta chain was sequenced in a study of blood T cell repertoires in COVID-19 (dated by TCRdb to 2019 to 2021). In the study overall: Collaborator samples came from the United States, Italy and Spain and covered acute and convalescent phases of COVID-19. The prospective study material was composed of cDNA or gDNA derived from T cells, B-cell-depleted T cells, or PBMCs. Deeply sampled blood TCRbeta repertoires from subjects exposed to, actively infected with, or recovered from COVID-19 were included in the dataset. The repertoires were made available in a free public database intended to serve as a resource for research on the immune response to SARS-CoV-2. The samples were drawn from two sources: the first 160 participants of the ongoing ImmuneRACE study, and 1,200 or so subjects contributed by 6 global collaborators. Sample metadata almost always included a de-identified subject ID, COVID-19 status, age in years and sex. HLA class I and class II types, where available, came from metadata supplied by the sample provider rather than from assay-based typing. Overall results and qualifications from the work: Clinical and demographic metadata were provided uncurated, with the amount varying by source and participant.

Reading from cysteine to phenylalanine, the CDR3 counts 16 amino acids. The kept DNA is CDR3 alone, 48 bases in frame from the first base. For CDR1 and CDR2, the germline V gene (reference sequence) lists LNHNV and YYDKDF. Trimmed from V: 3 bases; trimmed from J: 1 base; junction bases lacking a gene match: 6. As for this clone: The antigen it recognizes is unknown. No much larger clone is present one base from it, and per-base qualities are unavailable.

TCRbeta CDR3 regions were amplified from genomic DNA by means of the immunoSEQ Assay, a bias-controlled multiplex PCR. As for how the authors treated the data: Within the assay, amplification of reference gene primers was used to estimate how many nucleated cells each sample contained. To quantify the absolute abundance of each unique TCRbeta CDR3 rearrangement, sequence reads were collapsed and filtered. For each sample, productive Simpson clonality was calculated by taking the square root of Simpson's diversity index across productive rearrangements. Sourced from immuneACCESS, this table was stored by TCRdb with only in-frame sequences that have V and J called. A share of the clones is absent; for the studies checked, an unresolved V gene accounts for under half, and the remainder has no known explanation. The DNA was the basis for D and trimming; V, J and clone size are from that table. The table for this sample lists around 150,000 clones; approximately 80% of them were counted only once. In total, the top ten clones hold 5.2% of the sample.

In the prospective study, participants were roughly 18 to 95 years old, resided in about two dozen geographic areas of the United States, and were enrolled through a virtual design. In the prospective study, cohorts were assigned on the basis of participant-reported clinical history obtained from a screening survey and a study questionnaire. Exposed participants had been in contact with someone with a PCR-confirmed or clinician-diagnosed COVID-19 case within 2 weeks of study entry. In the prospective study, mobile phlebotomists collected whole blood, serum and a nasopharyngeal or oropharyngeal swab from each participant. Over a roughly 2-month period, participants in the prospective study had the option of providing additional blood draws and questionnaires. Prospective study blood samples were shipped either frozen or at room temperature before DNA extraction.

The chain employs TRBV15 and TRBJ2-3, with 8 bases in between that match TRBD2. This TCR was sampled from a man aged 65-85 years who had been exposed to COVID-19. The sample taken for sequencing was PBMCs or T cells enriched from blood (not recorded which). The DNA sequence is as follows: TGTGCCACCAGCAGGGGAGGAGCGGGGGGCACAGATACGCAGTATTTT. Its protein reads: CATSRGGAGGTDTQYF.